Reported below is one T cell receptor beta chain. This entry comes from a study of T cell changes during pregnancy in multiple sclerosis. Germline CDR1 reads SGHTS; CDR2 reads YDEGEE. The V segment lost 0 bases and the J segment 5 bases; nucleotides outside the gene matches: 12. This CDR3 region has 18 residues. Profiled with immunoSEQ multiplex PCR; TCRdb holds only in-frame clones, not every one. Of about 67,000 clones in the sample, just over 90% were seen once. The chain joins TRBV5-8 to TRBJ2-1, with TRBD2 matching over 9 bases. Here the sequenced sample was peripheral blood, taken in the second trimester of pregnancy. The TCR sequence derives from a female donor with multiple sclerosis, enrolled in a pregnancy study. The CDR3 is CASSLVLFLAGTHNEQFF. The CDR3 region has the DNA TGTGCCAGCAGCTTGGTTTTATTCCTAGCGGGAACGCACAATGAGCAGTTCTTC.